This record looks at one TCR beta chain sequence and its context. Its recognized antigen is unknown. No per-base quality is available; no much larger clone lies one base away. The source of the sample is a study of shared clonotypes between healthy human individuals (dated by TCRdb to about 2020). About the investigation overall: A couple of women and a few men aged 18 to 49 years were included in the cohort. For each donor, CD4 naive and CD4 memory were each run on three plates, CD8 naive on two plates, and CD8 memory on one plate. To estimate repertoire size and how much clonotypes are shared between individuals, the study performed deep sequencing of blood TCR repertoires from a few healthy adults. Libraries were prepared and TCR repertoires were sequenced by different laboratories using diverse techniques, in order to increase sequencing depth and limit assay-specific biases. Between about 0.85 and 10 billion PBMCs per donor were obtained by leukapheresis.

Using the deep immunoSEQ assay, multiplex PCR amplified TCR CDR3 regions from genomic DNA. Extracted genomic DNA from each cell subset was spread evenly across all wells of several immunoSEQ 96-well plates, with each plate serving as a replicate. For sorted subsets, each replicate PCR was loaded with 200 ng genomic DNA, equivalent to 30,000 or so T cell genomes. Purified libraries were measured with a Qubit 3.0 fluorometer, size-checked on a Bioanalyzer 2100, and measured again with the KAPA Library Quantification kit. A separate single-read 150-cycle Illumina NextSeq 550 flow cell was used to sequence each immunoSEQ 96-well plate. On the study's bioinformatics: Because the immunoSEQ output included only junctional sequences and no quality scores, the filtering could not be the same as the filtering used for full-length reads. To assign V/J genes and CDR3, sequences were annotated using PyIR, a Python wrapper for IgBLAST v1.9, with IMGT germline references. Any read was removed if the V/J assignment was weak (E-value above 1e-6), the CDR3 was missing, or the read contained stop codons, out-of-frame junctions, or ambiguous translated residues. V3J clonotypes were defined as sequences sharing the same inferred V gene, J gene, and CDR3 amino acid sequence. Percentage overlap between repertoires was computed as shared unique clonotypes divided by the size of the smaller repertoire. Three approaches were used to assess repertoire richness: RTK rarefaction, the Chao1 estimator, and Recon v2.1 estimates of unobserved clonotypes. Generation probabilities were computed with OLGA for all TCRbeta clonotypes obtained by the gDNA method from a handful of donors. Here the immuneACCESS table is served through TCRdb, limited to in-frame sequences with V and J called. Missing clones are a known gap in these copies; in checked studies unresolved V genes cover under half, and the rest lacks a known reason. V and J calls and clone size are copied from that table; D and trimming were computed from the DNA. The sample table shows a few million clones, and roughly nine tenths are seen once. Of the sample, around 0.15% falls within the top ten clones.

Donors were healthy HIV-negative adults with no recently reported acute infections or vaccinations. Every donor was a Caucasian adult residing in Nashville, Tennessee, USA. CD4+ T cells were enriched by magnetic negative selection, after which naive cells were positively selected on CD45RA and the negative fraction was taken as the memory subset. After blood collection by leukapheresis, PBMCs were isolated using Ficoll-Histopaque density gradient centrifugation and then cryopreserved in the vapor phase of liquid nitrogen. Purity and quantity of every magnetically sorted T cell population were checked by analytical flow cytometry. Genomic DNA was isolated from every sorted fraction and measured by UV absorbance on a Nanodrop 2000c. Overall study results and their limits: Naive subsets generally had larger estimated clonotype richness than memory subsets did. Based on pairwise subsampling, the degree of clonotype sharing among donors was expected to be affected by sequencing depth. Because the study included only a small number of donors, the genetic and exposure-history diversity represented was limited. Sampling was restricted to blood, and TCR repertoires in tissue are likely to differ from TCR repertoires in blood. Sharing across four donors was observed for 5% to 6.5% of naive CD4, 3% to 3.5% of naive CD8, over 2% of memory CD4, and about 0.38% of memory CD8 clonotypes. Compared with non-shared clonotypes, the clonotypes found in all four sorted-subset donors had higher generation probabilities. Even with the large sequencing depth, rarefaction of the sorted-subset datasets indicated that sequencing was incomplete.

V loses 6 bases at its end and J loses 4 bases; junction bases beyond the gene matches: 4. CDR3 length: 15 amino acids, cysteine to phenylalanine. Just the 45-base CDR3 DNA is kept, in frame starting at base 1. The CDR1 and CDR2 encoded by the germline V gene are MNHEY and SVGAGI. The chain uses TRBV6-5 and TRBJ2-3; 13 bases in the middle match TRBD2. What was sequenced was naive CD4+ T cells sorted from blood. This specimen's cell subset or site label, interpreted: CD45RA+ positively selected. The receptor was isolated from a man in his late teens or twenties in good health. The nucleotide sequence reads TGTGCCAGCAGGCCCGGGACTAGCGGGGCAGATACGCAGTATTTT. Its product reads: CASRPGTSGADTQYF.